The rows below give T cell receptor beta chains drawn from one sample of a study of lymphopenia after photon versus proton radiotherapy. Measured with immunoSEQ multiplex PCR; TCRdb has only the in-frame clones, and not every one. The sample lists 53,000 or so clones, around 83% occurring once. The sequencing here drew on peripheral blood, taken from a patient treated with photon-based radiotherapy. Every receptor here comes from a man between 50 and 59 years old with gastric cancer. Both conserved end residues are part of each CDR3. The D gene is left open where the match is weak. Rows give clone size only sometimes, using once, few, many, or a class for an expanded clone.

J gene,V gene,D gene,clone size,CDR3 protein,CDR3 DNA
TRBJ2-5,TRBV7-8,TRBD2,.,CASSLVRAASGRKTQYF,TGTGCCAGCAGCTTAGTACGCGCGGCTAGCGGGAGGAAGACCCAGTACTTC
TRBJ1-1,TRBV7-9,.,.,CASNPRGGTTEAFF,TGTGCCAGCAACCCGCGGGGAGGGACCACGGAAGCTTTCTTT
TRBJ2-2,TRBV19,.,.,CASQRRPTSNTGELFF,TGTGCCAGCCAGCGACGGCCAACATCGAACACCGGGGAGCTGTTTTTT
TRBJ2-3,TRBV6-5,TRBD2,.,CASSYRSSGSADTQYF,TGTGCCAGCAGTTACCGTTCCAGCGGGAGTGCAGATACGCAGTATTTT
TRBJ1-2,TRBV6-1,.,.,CASSDSRVFYTF,TGTGCCAGCAGTGATTCCAGGGTTTTTTACACCTTC
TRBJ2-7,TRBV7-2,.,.,CASSLAGGASSYEQYF,TGTGCCAGCAGCTTAGCTGGGGGCGCGAGCTCCTACGAGCAGTACTTC
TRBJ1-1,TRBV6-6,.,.,CASRIRGDTEAFF,TGTGCCAGCAGGATACGTGGGGACACTGAAGCTTTCTTT
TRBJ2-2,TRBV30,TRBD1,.,CAWSATGRAGELFF,TGTGCCTGGAGTGCGACAGGGCGGGCCGGGGAGCTGTTTTTT
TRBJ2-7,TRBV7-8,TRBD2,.,CASSPRTSSGGGEQYF,TGTGCCAGCAGCCCAAGGACTAGTTCAGGAGGTGGCGAGCAGTACTTC
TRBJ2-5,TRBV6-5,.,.,CASTGGRETQYF,TGTGCCAGCACCGGGGGAAGGGAGACCCAGTACTTC
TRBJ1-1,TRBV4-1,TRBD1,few,CASSQVTGLSLNTEAFF,TGCGCCAGCAGCCAAGTGACAGGGCTAAGCTTGAACACTGAAGCTTTCTTT
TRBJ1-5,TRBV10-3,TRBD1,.,CAISESDRAYSNQPQHF,TGTGCCATCAGTGAGTCCGACAGGGCCTATAGCAATCAGCCCCAGCATTTT
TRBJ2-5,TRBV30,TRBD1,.,CACLDRGETQYF,TGTGCCTGCCTGGACAGGGGAGAGACCCAGTACTTC
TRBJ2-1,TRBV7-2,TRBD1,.,CASSSGTASYNEQFF,TGTGCCAGCAGCTCCGGGACAGCATCCTACAATGAGCAGTTCTTC
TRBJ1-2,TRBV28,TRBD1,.,CASSSWTGPNYGYTF,TGTGCCAGCAGTTCCTGGACAGGGCCTAACTATGGCTACACCTTC
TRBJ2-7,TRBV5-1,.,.,CASSLTESSYEQYF,TGCGCCAGCAGCTTGACGGAGAGCTCCTACGAGCAGTACTTC
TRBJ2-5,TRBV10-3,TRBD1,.,CAISESGTGEETQYF,TGTGCCATCAGTGAGTCAGGGACAGGGGAAGAGACCCAGTACTTC
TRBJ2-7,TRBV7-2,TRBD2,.,CASSPRGDSYEQYF,TGTGCCAGCAGCCCACGGGGGGACTCCTACGAGCAGTACTTC
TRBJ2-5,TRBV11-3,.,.,CASSHRNEETQYF,TGTGCCAGCAGCCACAGAAATGAAGAGACCCAGTACTTC
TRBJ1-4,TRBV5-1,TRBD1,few,CASKKSGTGGEKLFF,TGCGCCAGCAAAAAATCCGGGACAGGGGGAGAAAAACTGTTTTTT
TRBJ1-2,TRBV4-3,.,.,CASSQESGGGIVNYGYTF,TGCGCCAGCAGCCAAGAATCCGGCGGTGGAATTGTTAACTATGGCTACACCTTC
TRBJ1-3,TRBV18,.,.,CASSKGQYSGNTIYF,TGTGCCAGCTCCAAGGGCCAGTACTCTGGAAACACCATATATTTT